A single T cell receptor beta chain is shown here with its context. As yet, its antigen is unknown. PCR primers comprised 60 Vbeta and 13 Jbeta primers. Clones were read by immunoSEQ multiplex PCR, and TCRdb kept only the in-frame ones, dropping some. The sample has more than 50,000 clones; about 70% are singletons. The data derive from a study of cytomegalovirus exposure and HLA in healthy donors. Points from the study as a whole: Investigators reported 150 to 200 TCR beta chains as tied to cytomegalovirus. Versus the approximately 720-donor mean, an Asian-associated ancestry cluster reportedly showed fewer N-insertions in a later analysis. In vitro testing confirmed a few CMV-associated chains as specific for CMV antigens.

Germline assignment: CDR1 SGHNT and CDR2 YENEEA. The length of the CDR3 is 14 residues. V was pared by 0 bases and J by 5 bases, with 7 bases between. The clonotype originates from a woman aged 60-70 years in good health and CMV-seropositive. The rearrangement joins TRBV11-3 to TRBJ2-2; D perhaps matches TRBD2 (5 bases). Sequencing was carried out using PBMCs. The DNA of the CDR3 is TGTGCCAGCAGCTTAGATGGCGGGACCGGGGAGCTGTTTTTT. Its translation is CASSLDGGTGELFF. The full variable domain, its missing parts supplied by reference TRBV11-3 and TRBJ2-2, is EAGVVQSPRYKIIEKKQPVAFWCNPISGHNTLYWYLQNLGQGPELLIRYENEEAVDDSQLPKDRFSAERLKGVDSTLKIQPAELGDSAVYLCASSLDGGTGELFFGEGSRLTVL.